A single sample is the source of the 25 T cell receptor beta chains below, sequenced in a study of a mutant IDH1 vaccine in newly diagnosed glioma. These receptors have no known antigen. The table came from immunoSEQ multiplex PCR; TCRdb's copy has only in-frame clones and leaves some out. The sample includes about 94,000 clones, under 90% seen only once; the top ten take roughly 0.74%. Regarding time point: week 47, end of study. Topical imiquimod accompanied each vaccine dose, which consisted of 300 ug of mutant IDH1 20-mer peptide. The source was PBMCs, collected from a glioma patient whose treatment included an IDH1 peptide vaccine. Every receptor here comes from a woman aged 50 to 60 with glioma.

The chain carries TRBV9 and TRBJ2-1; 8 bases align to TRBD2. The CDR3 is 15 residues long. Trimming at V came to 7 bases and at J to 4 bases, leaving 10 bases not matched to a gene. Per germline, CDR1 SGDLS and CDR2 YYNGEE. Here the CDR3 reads CASGSGLEKYNEQFF. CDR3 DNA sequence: TGTGCCAGCGGCTCGGGACTAGAAAAATACAATGAGCAGTTCTTC.

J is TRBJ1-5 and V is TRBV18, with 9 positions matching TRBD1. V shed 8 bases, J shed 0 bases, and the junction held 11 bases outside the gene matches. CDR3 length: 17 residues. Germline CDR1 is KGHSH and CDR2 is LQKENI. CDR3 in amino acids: CASEPGQGLNSNQPQHF. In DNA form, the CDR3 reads TGTGCCAGCGAACCGGGACAGGGACTTAATAGCAATCAGCCCCAGCATTTT.

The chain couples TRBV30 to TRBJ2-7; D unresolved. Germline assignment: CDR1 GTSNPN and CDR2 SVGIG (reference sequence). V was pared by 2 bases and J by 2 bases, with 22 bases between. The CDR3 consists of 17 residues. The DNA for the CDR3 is TGTGCCTGGAGTTTCGTCATTTCCCCGATTGGCGCCTACGAGCAGTACTTC. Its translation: CAWSFVISPIGAYEQYF. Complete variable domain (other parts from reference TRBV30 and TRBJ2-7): SQTIHQWPATLVQPVGSPLSLECTVEGTSNPNLYWYRQAAGRGLQLLFYSVGIGQISSEVPQNLSASRPQDRQFILSSKKLLLSDSGFYLCAWSFVISPIGAYEQYFGPGTRLTVT.

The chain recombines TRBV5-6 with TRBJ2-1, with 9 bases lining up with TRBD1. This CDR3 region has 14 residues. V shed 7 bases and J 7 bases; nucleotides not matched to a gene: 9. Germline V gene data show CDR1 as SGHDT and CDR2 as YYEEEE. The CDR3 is CASGWDRVGNEQFF. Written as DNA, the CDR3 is TGTGCCAGCGGCTGGGACAGGGTTGGGAATGAGCAGTTCTTC.

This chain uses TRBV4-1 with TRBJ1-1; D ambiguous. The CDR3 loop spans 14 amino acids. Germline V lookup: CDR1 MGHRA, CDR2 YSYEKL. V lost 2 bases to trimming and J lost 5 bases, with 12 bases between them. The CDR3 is CASSQRAAGTEAFF. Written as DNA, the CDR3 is TGCGCCAGCAGCCAACGGGCCGCGGGGACTGAAGCTTTCTTT.

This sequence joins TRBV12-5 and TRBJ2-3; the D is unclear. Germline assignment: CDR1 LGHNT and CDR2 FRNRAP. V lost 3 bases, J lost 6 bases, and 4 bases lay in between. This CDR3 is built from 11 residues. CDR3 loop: CASGLIDTQYF. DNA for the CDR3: TGTGCTAGTGGTTTAATTGATACGCAGTATTTT. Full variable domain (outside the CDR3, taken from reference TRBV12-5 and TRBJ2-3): DARVTQTPRHKVTEMGQEVTMRCQPILGHNTVFWYRQTMMQGLELLAYFRNRAPLDDSGMPKDRFSAEMPDATLATLKIQPSEPRDSAVYFCASGLIDTQYFGPGTRLTVL.

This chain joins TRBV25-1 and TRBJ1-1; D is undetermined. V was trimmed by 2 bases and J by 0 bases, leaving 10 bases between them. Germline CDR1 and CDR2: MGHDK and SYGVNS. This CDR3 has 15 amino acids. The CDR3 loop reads CASSEEAFMNTEAFF. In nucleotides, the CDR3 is TGTGCCAGCAGTGAAGAGGCGTTCATGAACACTGAAGCTTTCTTT. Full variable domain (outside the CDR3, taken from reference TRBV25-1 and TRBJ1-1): EADIYQTPRYLVIGTGKKITLECSQTMGHDKMYWYQQDPGMELHLIHYSYGVNSTEKGDLSSESTVSRIRTEHFPLTLESARPSHTSQYLCASSEEAFMNTEAFFGQGTRLTVV.

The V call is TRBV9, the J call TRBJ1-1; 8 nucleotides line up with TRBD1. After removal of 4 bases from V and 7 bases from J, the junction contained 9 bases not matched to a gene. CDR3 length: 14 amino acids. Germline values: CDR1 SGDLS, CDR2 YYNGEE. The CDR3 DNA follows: TGTGCCAGCAGCCCCAGCGGGACAGGCTATGAAGCTTTCTTT. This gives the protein CASSPSGTGYEAFF.

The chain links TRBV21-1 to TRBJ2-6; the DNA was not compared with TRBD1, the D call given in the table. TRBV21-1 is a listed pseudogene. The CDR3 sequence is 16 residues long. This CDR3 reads CASPWDSRSGANVLTF. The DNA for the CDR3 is TGTGCCAGCCCCTGGGACAGTCGCTCTGGGGCCAACGTCCTGACTTTC.

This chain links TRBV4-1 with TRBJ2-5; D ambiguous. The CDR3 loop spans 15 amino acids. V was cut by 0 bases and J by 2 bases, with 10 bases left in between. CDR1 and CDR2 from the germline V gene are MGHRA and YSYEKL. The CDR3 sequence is CASSQDSYSQETQYF. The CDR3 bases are TGCGCCAGCAGCCAAGATAGTTACAGTCAAGAGACCCAGTACTTC.

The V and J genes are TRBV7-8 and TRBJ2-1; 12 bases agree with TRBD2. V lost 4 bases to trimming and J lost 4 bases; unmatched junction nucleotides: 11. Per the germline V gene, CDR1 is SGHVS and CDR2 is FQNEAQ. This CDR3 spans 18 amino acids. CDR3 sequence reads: CASSSVLAGGPQYNEQFF. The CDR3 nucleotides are TGTGCCAGCAGCTCTGTTCTAGCGGGAGGGCCCCAATACAATGAGCAGTTCTTC.

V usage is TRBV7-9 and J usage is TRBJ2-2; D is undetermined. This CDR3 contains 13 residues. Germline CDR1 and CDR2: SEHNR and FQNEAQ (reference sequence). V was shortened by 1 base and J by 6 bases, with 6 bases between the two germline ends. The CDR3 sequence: CASSLVGSGELFF. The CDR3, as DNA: TGTGCCAGCAGCTTAGTGGGGTCCGGGGAGCTGTTTTTT.

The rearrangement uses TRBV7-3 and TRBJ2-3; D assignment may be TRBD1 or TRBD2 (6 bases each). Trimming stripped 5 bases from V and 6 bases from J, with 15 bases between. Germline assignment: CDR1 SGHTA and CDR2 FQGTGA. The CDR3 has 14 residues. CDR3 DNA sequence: TGTGCCAGCAGCCCCGGGGGCCCGGAGGATACGCAGTATTTT. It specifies CASSPGGPEDTQYF. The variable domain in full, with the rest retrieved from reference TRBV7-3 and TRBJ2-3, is GAGVSQTPSNKVTEKGKYVELRCDPISGHTALYWYRQSLGQGPEFLIYFQGTGAADDSGLPNDRFFAVRPEGSVSTLKIQRTERGDSAVYLCASSPGGPEDTQYFGPGTRLTVL.

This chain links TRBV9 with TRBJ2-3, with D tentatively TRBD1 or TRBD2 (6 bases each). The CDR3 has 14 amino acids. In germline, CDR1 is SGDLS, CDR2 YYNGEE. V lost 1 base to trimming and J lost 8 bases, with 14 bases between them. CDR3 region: CASSVLYGGATQYF. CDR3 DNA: TGTGCCAGCAGCGTACTCTACGGGGGCGCTACGCAGTATTTT.

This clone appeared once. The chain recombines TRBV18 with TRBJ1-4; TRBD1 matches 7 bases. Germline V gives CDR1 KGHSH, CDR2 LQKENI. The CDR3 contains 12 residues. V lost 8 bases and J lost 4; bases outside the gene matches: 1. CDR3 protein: CASRDSNEKLFF. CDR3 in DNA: TGTGCCAGCCGGGACAGTAATGAAAAACTGTTTTTT.

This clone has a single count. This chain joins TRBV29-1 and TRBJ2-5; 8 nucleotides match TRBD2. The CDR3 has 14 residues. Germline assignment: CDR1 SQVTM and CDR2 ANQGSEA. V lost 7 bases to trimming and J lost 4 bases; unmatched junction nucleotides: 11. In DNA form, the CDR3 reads TGCAGCGCTGTCGGCGGGGGGCGGGTAGAGACCCAGTACTTC. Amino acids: CSAVGGGRVETQYF.

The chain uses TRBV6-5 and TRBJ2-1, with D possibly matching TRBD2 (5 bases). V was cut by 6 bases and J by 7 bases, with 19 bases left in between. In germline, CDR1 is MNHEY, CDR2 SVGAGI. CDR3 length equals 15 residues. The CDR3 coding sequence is TGTGCCAGCAGCCCCGGACTCCCCCGAGTAAATGAGCAGTTCTTC. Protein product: CASSPGLPRVNEQFF.

The CDR3 DNA sequence: TGTGCCAGCAGCGCCGGGGGGCAGGAGACCCAGTACTTC. This translates into CASSAGGQETQYF. The chain is built from TRBV9 and TRBJ2-5, with TRBD2 as a possible D gene (7 bases). The CDR3 extends over 13 amino acids. Germline V gene sequence: CDR1 SGDLS, CDR2 YYNGEE. Trimming shortened V by 3 bases and J by 5 bases, and 11 bases separated the two germline ends.

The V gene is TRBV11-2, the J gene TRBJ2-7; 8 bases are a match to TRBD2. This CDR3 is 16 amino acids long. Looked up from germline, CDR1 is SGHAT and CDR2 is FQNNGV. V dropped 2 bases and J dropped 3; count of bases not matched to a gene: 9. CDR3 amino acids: CASSLWGAGANYEQYF. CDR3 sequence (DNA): TGTGCCAGCAGCTTATGGGGAGCGGGGGCTAACTACGAGCAGTACTTC. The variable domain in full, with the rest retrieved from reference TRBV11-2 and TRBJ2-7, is EAGVAQSPRYKIIEKRQSVAFWCNPISGHATLYWYQQILGQGPKLLIQFQNNGVVDDSQLPKDRFSAERLKGVDSTLKIQPAKLEDSAVYLCASSLWGAGANYEQYFGPGTRLTVT.

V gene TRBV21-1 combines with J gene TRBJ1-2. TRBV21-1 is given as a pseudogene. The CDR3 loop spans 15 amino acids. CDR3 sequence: CASSKRGLPPYGYTF. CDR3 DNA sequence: TGTGCCAGCAGCAAACGAGGTCTACCTCCCTATGGCTACACCTTC.

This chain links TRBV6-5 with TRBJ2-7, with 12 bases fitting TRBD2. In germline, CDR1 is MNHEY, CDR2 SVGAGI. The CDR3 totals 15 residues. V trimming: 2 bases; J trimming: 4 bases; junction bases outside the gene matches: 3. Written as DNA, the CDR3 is TGTGCCAGCAGTTACGTCACTAGCGGGAGGTACGAGCAGTACTTC. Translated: CASSYVTSGRYEQYF.

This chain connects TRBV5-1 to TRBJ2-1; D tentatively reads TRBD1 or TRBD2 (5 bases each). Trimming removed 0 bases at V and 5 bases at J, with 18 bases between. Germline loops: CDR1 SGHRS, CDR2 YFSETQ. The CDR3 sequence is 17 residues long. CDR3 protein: CASSLAYWGTDNNEQFF. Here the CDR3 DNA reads TGCGCCAGCAGCTTGGCTTACTGGGGGACGGATAACAATGAGCAGTTCTTC.

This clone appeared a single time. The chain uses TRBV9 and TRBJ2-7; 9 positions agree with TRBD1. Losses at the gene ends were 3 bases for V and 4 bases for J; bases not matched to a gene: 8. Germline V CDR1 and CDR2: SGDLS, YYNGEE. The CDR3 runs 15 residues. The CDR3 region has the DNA TGTGCCAGCAGCGCTACCGGGACAGGGAGGTACGAGCAGTACTTC. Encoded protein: CASSATGTGRYEQYF. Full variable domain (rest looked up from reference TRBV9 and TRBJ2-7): DSGVTQTPKHLITATGQRVTLRCSPRSGDLSVYWYQQSLDQGLQFLIQYYNGEERAKGNILERFSAQQFPDLHSELNLSSLELGDSALYFCASSATGTGRYEQYFGPGTRLTVT.

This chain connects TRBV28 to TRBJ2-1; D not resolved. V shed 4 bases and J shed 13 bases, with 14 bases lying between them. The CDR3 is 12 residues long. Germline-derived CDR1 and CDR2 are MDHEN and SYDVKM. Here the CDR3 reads CASSWSLLLQFF. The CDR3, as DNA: TGTGCCAGCAGTTGGTCCCTATTGTTACAGTTCTTC.

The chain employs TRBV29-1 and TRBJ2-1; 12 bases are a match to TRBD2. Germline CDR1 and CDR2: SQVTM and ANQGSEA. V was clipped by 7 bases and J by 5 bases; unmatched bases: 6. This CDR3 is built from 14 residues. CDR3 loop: CSGQTSGRHNEQFF. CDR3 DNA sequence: TGCAGCGGCCAGACTAGCGGGAGACACAATGAGCAGTTCTTC.